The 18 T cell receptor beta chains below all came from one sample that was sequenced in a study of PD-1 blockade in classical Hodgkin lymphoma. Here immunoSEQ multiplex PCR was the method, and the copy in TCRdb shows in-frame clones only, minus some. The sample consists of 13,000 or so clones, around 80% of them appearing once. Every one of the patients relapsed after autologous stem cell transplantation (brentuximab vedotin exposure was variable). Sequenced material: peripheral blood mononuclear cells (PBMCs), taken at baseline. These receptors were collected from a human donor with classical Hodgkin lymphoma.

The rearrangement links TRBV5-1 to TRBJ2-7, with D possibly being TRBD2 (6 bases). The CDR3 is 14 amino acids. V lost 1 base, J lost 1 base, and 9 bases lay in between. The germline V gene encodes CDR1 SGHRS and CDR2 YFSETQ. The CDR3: CASSLPGVSYEQYF. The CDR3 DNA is TGCGCCAGCAGCTTGCCGGGAGTGTCCTACGAGCAGTACTTC.

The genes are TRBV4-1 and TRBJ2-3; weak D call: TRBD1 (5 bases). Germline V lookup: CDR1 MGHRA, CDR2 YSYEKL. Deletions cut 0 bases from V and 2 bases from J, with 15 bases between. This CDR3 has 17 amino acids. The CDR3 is CASSQDQGRELTDTQYF. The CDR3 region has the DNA TGCGCCAGCAGCCAAGACCAAGGCAGGGAACTCACAGATACGCAGTATTTT.

CDR3 amino acids: CASSYTGTGRVETQYF. The CDR3 DNA is TGTGCCAGCAGTTACACGGGGACAGGGAGGGTGGAGACCCAGTACTTC. V usage is TRBV6-5 and J usage is TRBJ2-5, with 9 bases identical to TRBD1. CDR3 length equals 16 residues. Germline V gene sequence: CDR1 MNHEY, CDR2 SVGAGI. After removal of 2 bases from V and 5 bases from J, the junction contained 9 bases not matched to a gene.

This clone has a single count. The CDR3 reads CASSLSEVATDTQYF. The CDR3 nucleotides read TGTGCCAGCAGCTTATCAGAGGTAGCAACAGATACGCAGTATTTT. The genes are TRBV7-9 and TRBJ2-3; D gene uncertain. Trimming stripped 2 bases from V and 3 bases from J, with 12 bases between. CDR3 length: 15 amino acids. Germline values: CDR1 SEHNR, CDR2 FQNEAQ (reference sequence).

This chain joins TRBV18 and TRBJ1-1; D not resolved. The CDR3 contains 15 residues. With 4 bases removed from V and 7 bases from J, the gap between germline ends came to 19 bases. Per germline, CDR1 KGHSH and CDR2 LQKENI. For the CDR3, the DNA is TGTGCCAGCTCACGAAGTAATAATATGCTAGATGAAGCTTTCTTT. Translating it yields CASSRSNNMLDEAFF.

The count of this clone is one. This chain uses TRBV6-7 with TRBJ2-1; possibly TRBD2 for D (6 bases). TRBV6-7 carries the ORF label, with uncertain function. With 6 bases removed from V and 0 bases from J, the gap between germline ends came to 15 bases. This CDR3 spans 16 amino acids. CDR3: CASRTGTSSSYNEQFF. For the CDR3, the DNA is TGTGCCAGCAGGACCGGGACTTCTAGCTCCTACAATGAGCAGTTCTTC.

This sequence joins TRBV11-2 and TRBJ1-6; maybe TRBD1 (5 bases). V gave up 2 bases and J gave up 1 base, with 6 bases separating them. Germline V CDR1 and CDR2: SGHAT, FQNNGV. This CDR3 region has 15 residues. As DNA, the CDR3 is TGTGCCAGCAGCTTACAGGGTTCCTATAATTCACCCCTCCACTTT. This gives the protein CASSLQGSYNSPLHF.

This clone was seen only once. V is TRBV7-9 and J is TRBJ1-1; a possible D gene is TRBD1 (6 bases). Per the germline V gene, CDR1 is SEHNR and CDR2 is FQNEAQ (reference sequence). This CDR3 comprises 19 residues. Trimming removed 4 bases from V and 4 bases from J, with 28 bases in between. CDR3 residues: CASSSPLKGQGSRSTEAFF. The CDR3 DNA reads TGTGCCAGCAGCTCGCCCCTGAAGGGGCAGGGGAGTCGGAGCACTGAAGCTTTCTTT.

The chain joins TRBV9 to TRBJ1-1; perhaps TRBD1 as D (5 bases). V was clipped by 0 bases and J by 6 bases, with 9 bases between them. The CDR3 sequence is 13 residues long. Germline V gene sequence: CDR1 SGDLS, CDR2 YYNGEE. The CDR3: CASSVVGTPEAFF. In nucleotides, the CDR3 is TGTGCCAGCAGCGTAGTGGGGACCCCTGAAGCTTTCTTT.

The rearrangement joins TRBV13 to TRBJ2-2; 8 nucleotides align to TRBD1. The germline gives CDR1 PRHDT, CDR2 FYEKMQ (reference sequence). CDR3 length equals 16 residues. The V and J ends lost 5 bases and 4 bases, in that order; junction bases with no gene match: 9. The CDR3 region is CASSLLTGETTGELFF. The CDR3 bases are TGTGCCAGCAGCCTCCTGACAGGGGAGACCACCGGGGAGCTGTTTTTT.

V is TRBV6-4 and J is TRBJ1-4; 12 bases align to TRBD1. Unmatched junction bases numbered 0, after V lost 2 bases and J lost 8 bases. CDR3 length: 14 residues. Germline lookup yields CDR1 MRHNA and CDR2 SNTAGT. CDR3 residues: CASSDGTGGEKLFF. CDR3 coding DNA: TGTGCCAGCAGTGACGGGACAGGGGGCGAAAAACTGTTTTTT.

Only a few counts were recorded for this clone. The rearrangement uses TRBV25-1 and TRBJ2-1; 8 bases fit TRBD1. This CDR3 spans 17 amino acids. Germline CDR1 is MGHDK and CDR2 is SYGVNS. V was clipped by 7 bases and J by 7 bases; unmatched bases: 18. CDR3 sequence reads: CASTRTGTHQSDNEQFF. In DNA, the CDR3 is TGTGCCAGCACCAGGACAGGGACACACCAATCGGATAATGAGCAGTTCTTC.

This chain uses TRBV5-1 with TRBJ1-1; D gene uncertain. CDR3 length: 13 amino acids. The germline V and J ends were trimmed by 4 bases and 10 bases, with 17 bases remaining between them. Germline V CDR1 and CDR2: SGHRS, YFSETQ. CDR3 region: CASSPVEGQRAFF. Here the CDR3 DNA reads TGCGCCAGCAGCCCCGTAGAAGGCCAAAGAGCTTTCTTT.

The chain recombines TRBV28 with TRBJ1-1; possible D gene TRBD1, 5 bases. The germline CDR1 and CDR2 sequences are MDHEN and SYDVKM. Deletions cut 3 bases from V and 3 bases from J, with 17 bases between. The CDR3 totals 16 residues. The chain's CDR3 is CASSLVGGELDTEAFF. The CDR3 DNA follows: TGTGCCAGCAGTTTGGTGGGGGGGGAACTTGACACTGAAGCTTTCTTT.

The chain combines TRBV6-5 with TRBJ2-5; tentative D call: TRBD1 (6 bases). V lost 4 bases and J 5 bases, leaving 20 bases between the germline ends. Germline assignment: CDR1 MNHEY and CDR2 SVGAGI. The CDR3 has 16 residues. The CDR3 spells CASSSNRDRLRETQYF. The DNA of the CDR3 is TGTGCCAGCAGTTCCAACAGGGATCGGCTCCGCGAGACCCAGTACTTC.

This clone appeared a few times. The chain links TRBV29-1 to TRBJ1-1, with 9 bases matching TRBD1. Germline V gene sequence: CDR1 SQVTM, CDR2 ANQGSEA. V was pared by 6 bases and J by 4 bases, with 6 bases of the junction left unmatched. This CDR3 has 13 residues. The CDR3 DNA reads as TGCAGCGTAGCACAGGGGGCACTCACTGAAGCTTTCTTT. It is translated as CSVAQGALTEAFF.

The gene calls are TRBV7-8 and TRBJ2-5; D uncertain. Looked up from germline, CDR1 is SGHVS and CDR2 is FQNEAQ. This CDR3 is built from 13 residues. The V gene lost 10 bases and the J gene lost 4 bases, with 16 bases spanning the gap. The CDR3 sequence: CATYSESGETQYF. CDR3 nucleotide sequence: TGTGCCACCTACTCGGAGTCGGGAGAGACCCAGTACTTC.

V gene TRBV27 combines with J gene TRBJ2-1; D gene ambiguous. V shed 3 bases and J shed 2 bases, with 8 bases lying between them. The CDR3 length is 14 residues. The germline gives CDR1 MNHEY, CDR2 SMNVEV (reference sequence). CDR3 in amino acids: CASSLTLPYNEQFF. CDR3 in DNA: TGTGCCAGCAGTTTGACCTTACCCTACAATGAGCAGTTCTTC.